This T cell receptor (beta chain) was obtained from a study of beta chain features in type 1 diabetes. Study context: The patient and healthy donor groups were comparable for age, gender and cell yields. The study, taken as a whole, reports: Type 1 diabetes patients had moderately but significantly shorter TCRB CDR3s in all four CD4+ subsets. Fewer junction insertions and more nucleotide deletions appeared in type 1 diabetes patients.

This clone was counted between two and nine times. What it recognizes is unknown. The same CDR3 is also encoded by other DNA sequences in this sample. Isolation of CD4+ naive, central memory, regulatory and stem cell-like memory cells was achieved by sorting via CD45RO/CCR7/CD25/CD127/CD95/CD27. What was sequenced were expressed TCRB transcripts, since all of the isolated RNA had been reverse transcribed. TCRdb's table, derived via immunoSEQ multiplex PCR, lists solely in-frame clones and lacks some. The sample has about 340,000 clones, approximately 15% seen once. Losses at the gene ends were 0 bases for V and 3 bases for J; bases not matched to a gene: 1. Germline loops: CDR1 KGHSH, CDR2 LQKENI. The CDR3 has 15 residues.

Material for sequencing was naive CD4+ T cells from blood. V is TRBV18 and J is TRBJ2-3, with TRBD1 matching 9 bases. This TCR came from a woman aged 18 to 35 with type 1 diabetes. Here the CDR3 reads CASSPPGQGTDTQYF. DNA of the CDR3: TGTGCCAGCTCACCACCGGGACAGGGTACAGATACGCAGTATTTT.